These 28 T cell receptor beta chains were all obtained from the same sample, sequenced in a study of T cell responses to AZD1222 COVID-19 vaccine (dated by TCRdb to the early 2020s). Read against the paper, the sample's time point label means: baseline before first vaccination. Libraries were made using the immunoSEQ multiplex PCR assay. Here the immuneACCESS table is served through TCRdb, limited to in-frame sequences with V and J called. Missing clones are a known gap in these copies; in checked studies unresolved V genes cover under half, and the rest lacks a known reason. The sample records 75,000 to 100,000 clones, around 89% of which are singletons. The ten largest clones add up to about 2.9% of the sample. Sequencing used peripheral blood, obtained on day 0 of AZD1222 vaccination. These TCRs come from an adult in good health.

The V and J genes are TRBV16 and TRBJ1-3; no clear D. The CDR3 is 16 residues long. Trimming shortened V by 2 bases and J by 4 bases, and 15 bases separated the two germline ends. In germline, CDR1 is KGHSY, CDR2 FQNENV. The CDR3 is CASSQSSVLSGNTIYF. The CDR3 region has the DNA TGTGCCAGCAGCCAAAGTTCAGTTTTGTCGGGAAACACCATATATTTT.

The gene calls are TRBV10-1 and TRBJ2-1; 10 nucleotides agree with TRBD2. The V and J ends lost 5 bases and 7 bases, in that order; junction bases with no gene match: 8. The CDR3 is made up of 15 amino acids. Germline V gene lookup returns CDR1 WNHNN and CDR2 SYGVQD (reference sequence). CDR3 coding DNA: TGCGCCAGCAGTCCTAGCGGGAGTTTGGTAAATGAGCAGTTCTTC. Protein: CASSPSGSLVNEQFF.

The chain joins TRBV7-2 to TRBJ1-3, with 7 bases lining up with TRBD1. V shed 3 bases and J 2 bases; nucleotides not matched to a gene: 7. This CDR3 region has 16 residues. Germline lookup yields CDR1 SGHTA and CDR2 FQGNSA. For the CDR3, the DNA is TGTGCCAGCAGCTTGGCTACAGGGGCCGCTGGAAACACCATATATTTT. It specifies CASSLATGAAGNTIYF.

The rearrangement joins TRBV5-1 to TRBJ1-5; D gene uncertain. CDR1 is SGHRS and CDR2 is YFSETQ in the germline V gene. CDR3 length: 13 residues. The V end was cut by 4 bases, the J end by 4 bases, with 9 bases between. DNA for the CDR3: TGCGCCAGCAGCCCTGGACTTAATCAGCCCCAGCATTTT. Translation: CASSPGLNQPQHF.

The chain combines TRBV1 with TRBJ2-7; the DNA was not used to check the table's D call, TRBD2. TRBV1 is noted as a pseudogene. The CDR3 length is 14 residues. CDR3 nucleotide sequence: TGCACCAGCAGCCAAGTCCTAGCGGCTTACGAGCAGTACTTC. It translates to CTSSQVLAAYEQYF.

This sequence joins TRBV18 and TRBJ1-5; 8 positions match TRBD1. Unmatched junction bases numbered 10, after V lost 8 bases and J lost 7 bases. Germline assignment: CDR1 KGHSH and CDR2 LQKENI. The CDR3 is 14 residues long. Here the CDR3 reads CASAPDRERQPQHF. Written as DNA, the CDR3 is TGTGCCAGCGCCCCGGACAGGGAACGGCAGCCCCAGCATTTT.

The chain combines TRBV7-9 with TRBJ1-2; tentatively, D is TRBD1 (6 bases). Germline CDR1 SEHNR, CDR2 FQNEAQ (reference sequence). Deletions cut 2 bases from V and 8 bases from J, with 21 bases between. This CDR3 is 16 amino acids long. CDR3 nucleotide sequence: TGTGCCAGCAGCTTATCAGGACCGCCGGGGGCGAAGGGCTACACCTTC. Encoded protein: CASSLSGPPGAKGYTF.

This chain joins TRBV6-5 and TRBJ1-1, with unresolved D. This CDR3 is 13 amino acids long. The germline CDR1 and CDR2 sequences are MNHEY and SVGAGI. Between the trimmed V and J ends, which lost 6 bases and 8 bases, there was a span of 16 bases. The CDR3 region has the DNA TGTGCCAGCAGCCGAAGTTCTGATGCCGAAGCTTTCTTT. Translated: CASSRSSDAEAFF.

As concerns this clone: At one boundary the junction diverges from the germline segment, which might be a read error. The chain couples TRBV7-9 to TRBJ1-1, with 8 bases aligning to TRBD1. This CDR3 has 14 residues. Germline lookup yields CDR1 SEHNR and CDR2 FQNEAQ (reference sequence). The CDR3, as DNA: TGTGCCAGCAGTTCTTGGGACAGGAACGCTGAAGCTTTCTTT. It codes for CASSSWDRNAEAFF.

The J gene is TRBJ1-3, the V gene TRBV7-9; the D is unclear. The CDR3 runs 14 residues. Trimming took off 2 bases at V and 0 bases at J, with 5 bases between the two ends. Germline CDR1 reads SEHNR; CDR2 reads FQNEAQ (reference sequence). The CDR3 spells CASSLFNSGNTIYF. The CDR3, as DNA: TGTGCCAGCAGCTTATTCAACTCTGGAAACACCATATATTTT.

This clone appeared a single time. The chain recombines TRBV7-9 with TRBJ2-4; D may be TRBD2 (5 bases). The V gene's germline CDR1 is SEHNR and CDR2 FQNEAQ (reference sequence). Trimming took off 4 bases at V and 1 base at J, with 20 bases between the two ends. This CDR3 has 18 amino acids. Here the CDR3 reads CASSSPGSQRGAKNIQYF. For the CDR3, the DNA is TGTGCCAGCAGCTCGCCGGGGTCCCAAAGAGGGGCCAAAAACATTCAGTACTTC.

The gene calls are TRBV4-1 and TRBJ2-3; possibly TRBD2 for D (6 bases). The CDR3 extends over 17 amino acids. Germline-derived CDR1 and CDR2 are MGHRA and YSYEKL. The V end lost 4 bases, the J end lost 2 bases, and 19 bases lay between the germline ends. The CDR3: CASSLSGEMANTDTQYF. In nucleotides, the CDR3 is TGCGCCAGCAGCCTCTCGGGGGAAATGGCGAACACAGATACGCAGTATTTT.

About this clone: One end of the junction does not line up with germline, which may come from a read error. The J gene is TRBJ2-5, the V gene TRBV7-3; 15 positions match TRBD2. The CDR3 runs to 16 residues. The germline V gene encodes CDR1 SGHTA and CDR2 FQGTGA. The CDR3 loop reads CASSPGLAGGKETQYF. The CDR3 DNA is TGTGCCAGCAGCCCAGGACTAGCGGGAGGGAAAGAGACCCAATACTTC.

This sequence joins TRBV10-3 and TRBJ2-2; 14 bases map to TRBD2. The CDR3 length is 17 residues. CDR1 and CDR2 from the germline V gene are ENHRY and SYGVKD. Losses at the gene ends were 5 bases for V and 2 bases for J; bases not matched to a gene: 4. The CDR3 reads CAISKTSGRANTGELFF. CDR3 bases: TGTGCCATCAGTAAGACTAGCGGGAGGGCCAACACCGGGGAGCTGTTTTTT.

A few counts support this clone. The chain uses TRBV19 and TRBJ2-1; 11 positions agree with TRBD2. The CDR3 sequence is 18 residues long. Trimming at V came to 1 base and at J to 6 bases, leaving 11 bases not matched to a gene. Germline V CDR1 and CDR2: LNHDA, SQIVND (reference sequence). The CDR3 protein is CASSIGGSGRADGNEQFF. CDR3 in DNA: TGTGCCAGTAGTATAGGAGGTAGCGGGAGGGCGGATGGCAATGAGCAGTTCTTC.

The chain employs TRBV29-1 and TRBJ2-3; no clear D. V lost 0 bases to trimming and J lost 4 bases, with 14 bases between them. This CDR3 spans 15 amino acids. From germline, CDR1 is SQVTM and CDR2 ANQGSEA. For the CDR3, the DNA is TGCAGCGTTGAAGACTCCATTCCTGGGTCAGATACGCAGTATTTT. Protein sequence: CSVEDSIPGSDTQYF.

The genes are TRBV28 and TRBJ1-4; no firm D call. The germline V and J ends were trimmed by 2 bases and 10 bases, with 5 bases remaining between them. In germline, CDR1 is MDHEN, CDR2 SYDVKM. This CDR3 spans 11 amino acids. For the CDR3, the DNA is TGTGCCAGCAGTTTAAAAGGAAAACTGTTTTTT. It specifies CASSLKGKLFF.

The chain carries TRBV29-1 and TRBJ2-1; no reliable D call. V was pared by 2 bases and J by 0 bases, with 14 bases between. Germline loops: CDR1 SQVTM, CDR2 ANQGSEA. This CDR3 is 16 amino acids long. CDR3 in amino acids: CSVESPSRSSYNEQFF. For the CDR3, the DNA is TGCAGCGTTGAATCTCCGAGCCGGAGCTCCTACAATGAGCAGTTCTTC.

Note on this clone: Sequence at one end of the junction differs from germline and may be a read error. The rearrangement uses TRBV7-7 and TRBJ2-1; 8 bases fit TRBD2. The CDR3 runs 15 residues. Germline V gene sequence: CDR1 SSHAT, CDR2 FNYEAQ (reference sequence). CDR3 loop: CASSWSSGSGNEQFF. The CDR3 DNA follows: TGTGCTAGCAGCTGGTCTAGCGGGTCCGGCAATGAGCAGTTCTTC. Full variable domain (missing parts from reference TRBV7-7 and TRBJ2-1): GAGVSQSPRYKVTKRGQDVTLRCDPISSHATLYWYQQALGQGPEFLTYFNYEAQPDKSGLPSDRFSAERPEGSISTLTIQRTEQRDSAMYRCASSWSSGSGNEQFFGPGTRLTVL.

By share of the sample, this clone is medium-sized. The rearrangement uses TRBV24-1 and TRBJ2-1; 12 nucleotides agree with TRBD2. This CDR3 has 16 amino acids. With V trimmed by 3 bases and J by 8 bases, 7 bases remained unmatched. Germline V gene sequence: CDR1 KGHDR, CDR2 SFDVKD. CDR3 sequence (DNA): TGTGCCACCAGTGATCTAACTAGCGGGAGGTCGGATGAGCAGTTCTTC. Amino acids: CATSDLTSGRSDEQFF.

The chain joins TRBV5-6 to TRBJ1-6; no clear D. Germline V gives CDR1 SGHDT, CDR2 YYEEEE. V was shortened by 2 bases and J by 5 bases, with 11 bases between the two germline ends. This CDR3 is 15 amino acids long. CDR3 bases: TGTGCCAGCAGCTTCTTAACGGTTAATAATTCACCCCTCCACTTT. Its translation is CASSFLTVNNSPLHF.

The chain combines TRBV10-1 with TRBJ2-7, with D unclear. This CDR3 contains 19 residues. Trimming shortened V by 1 base and J by 3 bases, and 25 bases separated the two germline ends. The V gene's germline CDR1 is WNHNN and CDR2 SYGVQD (reference sequence). CDR3 sequence (DNA): TGCGCCAGCAGTGAGTTTGCCTATGCCCCGGGCAGAACTTACTACGAGCAGTACTTC. Its translation is CASSEFAYAPGRTYYEQYF.

The rearrangement joins TRBV2 to TRBJ2-7, with 7 bases that match TRBD2. In germline, CDR1 is SNHLY, CDR2 FYNNEI. The junction had 9 bases not matched to a gene; V was cut back by 10 bases and J by 0 bases. The CDR3 has 14 amino acids. The CDR3 here is CAIHRAGTSYEQYF. As DNA, the CDR3 is TGTGCCATACACCGAGCGGGGACCTCCTACGAGCAGTACTTC.

The rearrangement links TRBV19 to TRBJ2-7, with 12 bases fitting TRBD2. Unmatched junction bases numbered 9, after V lost 3 bases and J lost 3 bases. The CDR3 covers 17 residues. Germline V lookup: CDR1 LNHDA, CDR2 SQIVND (reference sequence). CDR3 amino acids: CASSITRTSGNHYEQYF. In DNA form, the CDR3 reads TGTGCCAGTAGTATCACCAGGACTAGCGGGAACCACTACGAGCAGTACTTC.

The chain links TRBV6-1 to TRBJ2-7; TRBD1 agrees at 7 bases. Germline assignment: CDR1 MNHNS and CDR2 SASEGT. This CDR3 contains 15 residues. V trimming: 0 bases; J trimming: 0 bases; junction bases outside the gene matches: 2. CDR3 in amino acids: CASSEAGGSSYEQYF. The CDR3 DNA follows: TGTGCCAGCAGTGAAGCAGGGGGCAGCTCCTACGAGCAGTACTTC.

CDR3 bases: TGTGCCAGCAGTGAACAGGGGATGGACACTGAAGCTTTCTTT. Translating it yields CASSEQGMDTEAFF. The chain recombines TRBV27 with TRBJ1-1; 7 bases line up with TRBD1. CDR1 is MNHEY and CDR2 is SMNVEV in the germline V gene (reference sequence). The trim removed 5 bases at V and 3 bases at J, leaving 6 bases unmatched. This CDR3 comprises 14 residues.

This clone was recorded only once. The J gene is TRBJ2-3, the V gene TRBV6-2 or TRBV6-3, with D maybe TRBD2 (5 bases). CDR3 size: 18 residues. V gave up 2 bases and J gave up 0 bases, with 18 bases separating them. Germline-derived CDR1 and CDR2 are MNHEY and SVGEGT. This CDR3 is CASSYIRGRELSTDTQYF. In nucleotides, the CDR3 is TGTGCCAGCAGTTACATTCGTGGGAGAGAACTTAGCACAGATACGCAGTATTTT.

This chain joins TRBV7-9 and TRBJ1-6; tentatively, D is TRBD1 (6 bases). The CDR3 runs 15 residues. Germline-derived CDR1 and CDR2 are SEHNR and FQNEAQ (reference sequence). The germline V and J ends were trimmed by 1 base and 10 bases, with 14 bases remaining between them. In nucleotides, the CDR3 is TGTGCCAGCAGCTTAGATGCGGGGGCGAGGTCACCCCTCCACTTT. Translating it yields CASSLDAGARSPLHF.